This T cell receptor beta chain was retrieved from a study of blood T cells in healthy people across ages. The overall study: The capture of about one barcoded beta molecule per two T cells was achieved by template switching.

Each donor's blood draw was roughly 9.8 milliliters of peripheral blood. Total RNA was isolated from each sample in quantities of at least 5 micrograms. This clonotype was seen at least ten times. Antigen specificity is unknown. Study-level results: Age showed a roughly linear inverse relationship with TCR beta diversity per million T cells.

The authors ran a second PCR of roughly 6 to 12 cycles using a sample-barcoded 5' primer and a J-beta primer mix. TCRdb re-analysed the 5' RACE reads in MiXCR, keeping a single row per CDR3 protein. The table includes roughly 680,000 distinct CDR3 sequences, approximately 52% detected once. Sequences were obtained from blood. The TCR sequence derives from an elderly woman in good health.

The CDR3 region is CASSFRLAGGKSDTQYF. In DNA, the CDR3 is TGTGCCAGCAGCTTTAGACTAGCGGGGGGGAAGTCAGATACGCAGTATTTT. The chain has TRBV7-2 and TRBJ2-3; TRBD2 agrees at 14 bases. The CDR3 is 17 amino acids. Germline V CDR1 and CDR2: SGHTA, FQGNSA. With V trimmed by 3 bases and J by 4 bases, 6 bases remained unmatched.